This is a list of T cell receptor beta chains from one sample in a study of shared clonotypes between healthy human individuals. The assay was immunoSEQ multiplex PCR, and TCRdb's table has in-frame clones only and misses some. The data show around 300,000 clones, more than 75% seen once. Sequenced: memory CD8+ T cells sorted from blood. All receptors come from a man aged 18 to 30 in good health. The CDR3 runs from the conserved cysteine through the conserved F or W. Each record gives: J gene, V gene, clone size, D gene, CDR3 DNA, CDR3 protein. The D gene is left open where the match is weak. Part of the rows lack a size; the others show once, few, many or a class for expanded clones.

j_gene: TRBJ1-1
v_gene: TRBV25-1
abundance: many
d_gene: -
CDR3nt: TGTGCCAGCAGTGTTTCGGGAAGGGACACTGAAGCTTTCTTT
CDR3aa: CASSVSGRDTEAFF

j_gene: TRBJ1-5
v_gene: TRBV27
abundance: -
d_gene: -
CDR3nt: TGTGCCAGCAGTACCGGCCGAGATAGCAATCAGCCCCAGCATTTT
CDR3aa: CASSTGRDSNQPQHF

j_gene: TRBJ2-2
v_gene: TRBV11-2
abundance: -
d_gene: -
CDR3nt: TGTGCCAGCAGCGAGGACTGGAATGTGGGTTGGCTGTTTTTT
CDR3aa: CASSEDWNVGWLFF

j_gene: TRBJ2-1
v_gene: TRBV7-9
abundance: -
d_gene: -
CDR3nt: TGTGCCAGCAGCTCAAGAGATACAGGGAGCAACTACAATGAGCAGTTCTTC
CDR3aa: CASSSRDTGSNYNEQFF

j_gene: TRBJ2-1
v_gene: TRBV30
abundance: -
d_gene: TRBD2
CDR3nt: TGTGCCTGGAAGAAGATCCGGGAGGGGGAAGGTGAGCAGTTCTTC
CDR3aa: CAWKKIREGEGEQFF

j_gene: TRBJ2-1
v_gene: TRBV7-9
abundance: -
d_gene: -
CDR3nt: TGTGCCACCGGATGGACCCGCTACAATGAGCAGTTCTTC
CDR3aa: CATGWTRYNEQFF

j_gene: TRBJ2-7
v_gene: TRBV4-1
abundance: -
d_gene: -
CDR3nt: TGCGCCAGCAGCCAAGGACCCCAGCTGAGCTCCTACGAGCAGTACTTC
CDR3aa: CASSQGPQLSSYEQYF

j_gene: TRBJ2-2
v_gene: TRBV27
abundance: -
d_gene: TRBD2
CDR3nt: TGTGCCAGCAGTTTACTTGGACTAGCGGGACCCGGGGAGCTGTTTTTT
CDR3aa: CASSLLGLAGPGELFF

j_gene: TRBJ2-6
v_gene: TRBV2
abundance: -
d_gene: TRBD1
CDR3nt: TGTGCCAGCCTTGGGACAGGGGGTTCTGGGGCCAACGTCCTGACTTTC
CDR3aa: CASLGTGGSGANVLTF

j_gene: TRBJ1-2
v_gene: TRBV10-2
abundance: -
d_gene: -
CDR3nt: TGCGCCAGCAGGCCGGGGTTGGAAGGCTACACCTTC
CDR3aa: CASRPGLEGYTF

j_gene: TRBJ1-1
v_gene: TRBV4-1
abundance: -
d_gene: TRBD1
CDR3nt: TGCGCCAGCAGCCACCAGACAGGGGAGGGGACTGAAGCTTTCTTT
CDR3aa: CASSHQTGEGTEAFF

j_gene: TRBJ1-1
v_gene: TRBV6-1
abundance: -
d_gene: -
CDR3nt: TGTGCCAGCAGTGATTGGAGGGCCTCTGAAGCTTTCTTT
CDR3aa: CASSDWRASEAFF

j_gene: TRBJ2-6
v_gene: TRBV13
abundance: -
d_gene: -
CDR3nt: TGTGCCAGCAGCGACTCTAGGTGGACGTCTGGGGCCAACGTCCTGACTTTC
CDR3aa: CASSDSRWTSGANVLTF

j_gene: TRBJ2-3
v_gene: TRBV12-5
abundance: -
d_gene: -
CDR3nt: TGTGCTAGTGGTTCTCTTTCCCCTCGCGAGGTAGTGAGCGATACGCAGTATTTT
CDR3aa: CASGSLSPREVVSDTQYF

j_gene: TRBJ2-7
v_gene: TRBV7-9
abundance: -
d_gene: -
CDR3nt: TGTGCCAGCCGCCCGAACAGATCCCCCTACGAGCAGTACTTC
CDR3aa: CASRPNRSPYEQYF

j_gene: TRBJ2-1
v_gene: TRBV9
abundance: -
d_gene: -
CDR3nt: TGTGCCAGCAGCGGTAGTGAGAATGAGCAGTTCTTC
CDR3aa: CASSGSENEQFF